These T cell receptor beta chains were read from a single sample in a study of T cell repertoires in cytomegalovirus infection. TCRdb reprocessed the reads with MiXCR, giving one entry per CDR3 protein. The sample includes 150,000 to 200,000 distinct CDR3 sequences, approximately 28% of them seen just once. The sample comprised PBMCs. The receptors stem from a human donor in good health (CMV status not recorded). Some clones in this sample may be carry-over from other donors' samples. Each CDR3 is given with its conserved first and last residue. The D gene is left open where the match is weak. Clone size appears in some rows only: once, few, many, or a class for an expanded clone.

D gene | clone size | J gene | V gene | CDR3 protein | CDR3 DNA
TRBD1 | . | TRBJ2-3 | TRBV12-5 | CASGNQRIQGHTDTQYF | TGTGCTAGTGGTAATCAACGAATACAGGGGCACACAGATACGCAGTATTTT
. | . | TRBJ2-4 | TRBV7-2 | CASSLDLGPAKNIQYF | TGTGCCAGCAGCTTAGACCTCGGACCTGCCAAAAACATTCAGTACTTC
. | many | TRBJ1-3 | TRBV7-2 | CASSLQPSGNTIYF | TGTGCCAGCAGCTTACAGCCATCTGGAAACACCATATATTTT
. | . | TRBJ2-5 | TRBV7-9 | CASSVGGSSRETQYF | TGTGCCAGCAGCGTCGGTGGTAGCTCCCGGGAGACCCAGTACTTC
TRBD2 | . | TRBJ2-3 | TRBV5-1 | CASSQRTSGGTDTQYF | TGCGCCAGCAGCCAAAGGACTAGCGGGGGGACAGATACGCAGTATTTT
. | few | TRBJ1-1 | TRBV11-2 | CASSYPGVDTEAFF | TGTGCCAGCAGCTACCCAGGGGTTGACACTGAAGCTTTCTTT
. | few | TRBJ1-6 | TRBV5-5 | CASSPGQRSPLHF | TGTGCCAGCAGCCCAGGACAGCGATCACCCCTCCACTTT
TRBD1 | . | TRBJ1-6 | TRBV14 | CASSPGQQYSPLHF | TGTGCCAGCAGCCCGGGACAGCAATATTCACCCCTCCACTTT
. | . | TRBJ1-1 | TRBV7-3 | CASSPTGGNTEAFF | TGTGCCAGCAGCCCAACTGGGGGGAACACTGAAGCTTTCTTT
. | . | TRBJ2-7 | TRBV6-1 | CASSENGLLGSYEQYF | TGTGCCAGCAGTGAAAATGGTCTACTGGGATCCTACGAGCAGTACTTC
. | . | TRBJ1-5 | TRBV5-1 | CASSLVGRDDQPQHF | TGCGCCAGCAGCTTGGTGGGGAGGGATGATCAGCCCCAGCATTTT
. | . | TRBJ1-2 | TRBV12-3/TRBV12-4 | CASSPGPNRNYGYTF | TGTGCCAGCAGCCCGGGGCCGAACCGAAACTATGGCTACACCTTC
. | few | TRBJ2-7 | TRBV12-3/TRBV12-4 | CASSLYRNTYEQYF | TGTGCCAGCAGTTTATACAGGAACACCTACGAGCAGTACTTC
. | . | TRBJ2-4 | TRBV6-2/TRBV6-3 | CASTKADQNIQYF | TGTGCCAGCACCAAGGCAGACCAAAACATTCAGTACTTC